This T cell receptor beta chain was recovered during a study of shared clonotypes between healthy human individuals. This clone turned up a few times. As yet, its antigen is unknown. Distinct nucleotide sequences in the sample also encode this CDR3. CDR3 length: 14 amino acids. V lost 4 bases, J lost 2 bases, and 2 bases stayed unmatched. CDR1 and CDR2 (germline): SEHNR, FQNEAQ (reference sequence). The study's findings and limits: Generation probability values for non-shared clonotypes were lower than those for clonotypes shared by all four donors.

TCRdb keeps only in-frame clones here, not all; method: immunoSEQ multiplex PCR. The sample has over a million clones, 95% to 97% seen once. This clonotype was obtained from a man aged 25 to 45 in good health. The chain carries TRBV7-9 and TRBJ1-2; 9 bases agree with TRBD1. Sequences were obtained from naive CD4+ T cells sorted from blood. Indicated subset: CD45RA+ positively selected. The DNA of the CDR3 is TGTGCCAGCAGCTCGGGGACAGGGAACTATGGCTACACCTTC. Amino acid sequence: CASSSGTGNYGYTF.